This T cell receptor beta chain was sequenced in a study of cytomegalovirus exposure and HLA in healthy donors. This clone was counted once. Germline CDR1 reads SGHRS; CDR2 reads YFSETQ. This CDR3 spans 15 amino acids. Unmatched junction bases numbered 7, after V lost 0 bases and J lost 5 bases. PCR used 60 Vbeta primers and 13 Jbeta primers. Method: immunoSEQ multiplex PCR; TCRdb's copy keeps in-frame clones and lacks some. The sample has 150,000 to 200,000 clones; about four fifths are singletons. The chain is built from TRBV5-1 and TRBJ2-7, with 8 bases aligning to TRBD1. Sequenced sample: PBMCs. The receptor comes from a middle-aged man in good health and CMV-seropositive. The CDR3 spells CASSLGTGGRNEQYF. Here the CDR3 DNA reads TGCGCCAGCAGCTTGGGTACAGGGGGGAGAAACGAGCAGTACTTC.